This TCR beta chain was sequenced during a study of T cells in Graves' hyperthyroidism and ophthalmopathy. RNA transcripts provided the source from which TCR beta CDR3 regions were amplified. TCR CDR3 regions were first amplified by RT-PCR with HTBI primers. In TCRdb, the multiplex PCR reads were re-called with MiXCR into one record per CDR3 protein. The repertoire has 560,000 or so distinct CDR3 sequences, about 43% of them found once; the top ten carry 6.5% to 9%. This clonotype appeared once. Patients counted as stable if ophthalmopathy did not develop within 18 months. The diagnoses drew upon clinical symptoms, serum thyroxine and TRAb, thyroid ultrasound and orbital computed tomography. V was clipped by 5 bases and J by 3 bases; unmatched bases: 6. The CDR3 runs 14 residues. Germline V lookup: CDR1 MGHDK, CDR2 SYGVNS.

The chain recombines TRBV25-1 with TRBJ2-7, with 8 bases lining up with TRBD2. The receptor was derived from a young woman with Graves' hyperthyroidism. The specimen sequenced was peripheral blood or thyroid tissue (not recorded which). The DNA for the CDR3 is TGTGCCAGCAGTAAGACTAGCGTGGTCTACGAGCAGTACTTC. Its protein is CASSKTSVVYEQYF.